The clone carrying this T cell receptor beta chain was picked up many times. Its antigen is not identified. These data originate in a study of neurological immune-mediated disorders. General study results and limits: There were no CDR3 amino acid sequences shared by expanded clones across subjects, a result suggesting private repertoires in all groups. Among 34 multiple sclerosis patients, 18 had repertoires that phylogenetic grouping placed in one related-CDR3 cluster, a possible signature.

The CDR3 consists of 14 residues. V lost 0 bases, J lost 5 bases, and 8 bases lay in between. Germline V gene data show CDR1 as ENHRY and CDR2 as SYGVKD. Synthesis of cDNA was accomplished via 5'RACE employing 10-nucleotide random UMIs. From the 5' RACE reads, TCRdb called clonotypes with MiXCR, one entry per CDR3 protein. The repertoire has about 35,000 distinct CDR3 sequences, 3% to 4% of them found once; the top ten carry roughly 2%. The gene calls are TRBV10-3 and TRBJ1-5; no clear D. This clonotype was sampled from a man aged 25-40 years with multiple sclerosis. The sequenced sample was PBMCs. CDR3 region: CAISESAGDQPQHF. Here the CDR3 DNA reads TGTGCCATCAGTGAGTCGGCAGGTGATCAGCCCCAGCATTTT.